Below are 25 T cell receptor beta chains sequenced from a single sample in a study of blood T cell repertoires in COVID-19. Generated by immunoSEQ multiplex PCR, the TCRdb table keeps only in-frame clones and is missing some. The sample lists approximately 490,000 clones; roughly nine tenths were seen once. Sequencing used PBMCs or T cells enriched from blood (not recorded which). These receptors originate from an older woman who had recovered from COVID-19.

CDR3 coding DNA: TGTGCCTGGAGTAAGGGGTGGGGAGGGTACAATGAGCAGTTCTTC. Protein product: CAWSKGWGGYNEQFF. The chain carries TRBV30 and TRBJ2-1; TRBD2 agrees at 7 bases. The length of the CDR3 is 15 residues. The trim removed 2 bases at V and 4 bases at J, leaving 8 bases unmatched. Looked up from germline, CDR1 is GTSNPN and CDR2 is SVGIG (reference sequence).

The V gene is TRBV28, the J gene TRBJ2-1; 7 bases fit TRBD1. The CDR3 loop spans 14 amino acids. CDR1 and CDR2 from the germline V gene are MDHEN and SYDVKM. The V gene end was trimmed by 9 bases and the J gene end by 6 bases; junction bases not matched to a gene: 11. Written as DNA, the CDR3 is TGTGCCAGTCAGAAAGACAGGGCCATCAATGAGCAGTTCTTC. Its protein is CASQKDRAINEQFF.

V and J are TRBV15 and TRBJ2-7; unclear D gene. Germline CDR1 reads LNHNV; CDR2 reads YYDKDF (reference sequence). Trimming took off 0 bases at V and 3 bases at J, with 9 bases between the two ends. The CDR3 spans 14 residues. The CDR3 here is CATSRDLNNYEQYV. The CDR3 bases are TGTGCCACCAGCAGAGATCTTAACAACTACGAGCAGTACGTC.

This chain links TRBV5-4 with TRBJ1-2; D possibly corresponds to TRBD1 (6 bases). Germline values: CDR1 SGHNT, CDR2 YYREEE (reference sequence). Trimming removed 3 bases at V and 3 bases at J, with 9 bases between. The CDR3 consists of 13 residues. CDR3 sequence: CASSSDSYYGYTF. Written as DNA, the CDR3 is TGTGCCAGCAGCTCGGACAGCTACTATGGCTACACCTTC.

The chain employs TRBV2 and TRBJ1-6, with 9 bases fitting TRBD1. Germline loops: CDR1 SNHLY, CDR2 FYNNEI. The CDR3 spans 18 residues. The junction had 12 bases not matched to a gene; V was cut back by 5 bases and J by 4 bases. This CDR3 is CASSFRDRVIGYNSPLHF. As DNA, the CDR3 is TGTGCCAGCAGTTTCCGGGACAGGGTGATTGGATATAATTCACCCCTCCACTTT.

The chain carries TRBV19 and TRBJ1-2; 9 bases map to TRBD1. CDR3 length: 18 amino acids. The germline V gene encodes CDR1 LNHDA and CDR2 SQIVND (reference sequence). V trimming: 1 base; J trimming: 2 bases; junction bases outside the gene matches: 11. The CDR3 DNA is TGTGCCAGTAGTATAGCCCCACAGGGGGCGCCTCCCAACTATGGCTACACCTTC. It specifies CASSIAPQGAPPNYGYTF.

The chain uses TRBV28 and TRBJ1-5, with D perhaps matching TRBD1 (5 bases). Germline CDR1 reads MDHEN; CDR2 reads SYDVKM. The CDR3 runs to 13 residues. The V end was cut by 7 bases, the J end by 7 bases, with 14 bases between. CDR3 in amino acids: CASKTGGEQPQHF. In DNA, the CDR3 is TGTGCCAGCAAAACTGGGGGGGAACAGCCCCAGCATTTT.

This chain links TRBV27 with TRBJ1-1; D gene uncertain. CDR1 and CDR2 from the germline V gene are MNHEY and SMNVEV (reference sequence). V lost 3 bases to trimming and J lost 1 base, with 12 bases between them. This CDR3 comprises 15 residues. CDR3 loop: CASSFSSGWNTEAFF. The CDR3 region has the DNA TGTGCCAGCAGTTTTTCCTCAGGATGGAACACTGAAGCTTTCTTT.

CDR3 in DNA: TGCGCCAGCAGCCAGGGTCCCGGGCGACAGGGGGGCACTGAAGCTTTCTTT. Amino acids: CASSQGPGRQGGTEAFF. The chain combines TRBV4-1 with TRBJ1-1; 9 bases are a match to TRBD1. The CDR3 totals 17 residues. V dropped 3 bases and J dropped 4; count of bases not matched to a gene: 12. Germline V CDR1 and CDR2: MGHRA, YSYEKL.

The chain employs TRBV6-1 and TRBJ2-5; 9 bases align to TRBD2. The CDR3 is made up of 18 amino acids. J was trimmed by 5 bases and V by 0 bases; bases with no gene match: 13. The germline V gene encodes CDR1 MNHNS and CDR2 SASEGT. Here the CDR3 DNA reads TGTGCCAGCAGTGAAGCATTCGGGATAGCGGGGGCCCGGGAGACCCAGTACTTC. Amino acids: CASSEAFGIAGARETQYF.

The chain employs TRBV19 and TRBJ1-5, with 8 bases matching TRBD1. V lost 5 bases and J lost 6; bases outside the gene matches: 6. This CDR3 region has 14 residues. Germline loops: CDR1 LNHDA, CDR2 SQIVND (reference sequence). DNA of the CDR3: TGTGCCAGTAGTTATCAGGGGGCTGGTCAGCCCCAGCATTTT. Protein product: CASSYQGAGQPQHF.

This chain connects TRBV2 to TRBJ1-2; 7 bases match TRBD1. This CDR3 region has 14 residues. Germline CDR1 is SNHLY and CDR2 is FYNNEI. The ends lost 8 bases at V and 6 bases at J; junction bases unmatched: 12. Here the CDR3 DNA reads TGTGCCAGCCTGACAACTGACAGGGAGGATGGCTACACCTTC. Its translation is CASLTTDREDGYTF.

This clone was recorded a few times. The chain carries TRBV29-1 and TRBJ1-2; 7 bases fit TRBD1. Germline V gene lookup returns CDR1 SQVTM and CDR2 ANQGSEA. The CDR3 runs to 11 residues. The V segment lost 4 bases and the J segment 8 bases; nucleotides outside the gene matches: 4. The CDR3: CSVATGVGYTF. In DNA, the CDR3 is TGCAGCGTTGCCACAGGGGTGGGCTACACCTTC. Combining the CDR3 with reference TRBV29-1 and TRBJ1-2 gives the whole variable domain SAVISQKPSRDICQRGTSLTIQCQVDSQVTMMFWYRQQPGQSLTLIATANQGSEATYESGFVIDKFPISRPNLTFSTLTVSNMSPEDSSIYLCSVATGVGYTFGSGTRLTVV.

V gene TRBV4-1 combines with J gene TRBJ2-4; possibly TRBD1 for D (7 bases). V lost 0 bases, J lost 7 bases, and 19 bases lay in between. The CDR3 has 17 residues. Per germline, CDR1 MGHRA and CDR2 YSYEKL. The chain's CDR3 is CASSQDFATGRWNIQYF. CDR3 nucleotide sequence: TGCGCCAGCAGCCAAGATTTTGCGACAGGGAGGTGGAACATTCAGTACTTC.

The rearrangement uses TRBV20-1 and TRBJ1-6; D remains ambiguous. Germline CDR1 and CDR2: DFQATT and SNEGSKA (reference sequence). V lost 3 bases to trimming and J lost 0 bases, with 24 bases between them. The CDR3 has 20 residues. The CDR3 reads CSASPLAGSAISSYNSPLHF. CDR3 DNA sequence: TGCAGTGCTAGTCCCCTCGCCGGGAGCGCCATAAGCTCCTATAATTCACCCCTCCACTTT.

The chain employs TRBV10-3 and TRBJ2-5; 7 bases are a match to TRBD2. The germline gives CDR1 ENHRY, CDR2 SYGVKD. The CDR3 consists of 18 residues. After removal of 10 bases from V and 1 base from J, the junction contained 21 bases not matched to a gene. The chain's CDR3 is CATSLLLTSSLPQETQYF. Written as DNA, the CDR3 is TGTGCCACCTCGCTCCTCTTGACTAGCAGCCTTCCCCAAGAGACCCAGTACTTC.

The rearrangement joins TRBV5-4 to TRBJ2-5, with unresolved D. Between the trimmed V and J ends, which lost 1 base and 0 bases, there was a span of 7 bases. Per the germline V gene, CDR1 is SGHNT and CDR2 is YYREEE (reference sequence). The length of the CDR3 is 14 residues. The CDR3 region is CASSLRRDQETQYF. The CDR3 nucleotides read TGTGCCAGCAGCTTGAGACGGGACCAAGAGACCCAGTACTTC.

This sequence joins TRBV2 and TRBJ2-2, with 11 bases matching TRBD1. Germline assignment: CDR1 SNHLY and CDR2 FYNNEI. This CDR3 has 15 residues. After removal of 7 bases from V and 1 base from J, the junction contained 2 bases not matched to a gene. The CDR3 is CASKGQGVNTGELFF. In nucleotides, the CDR3 is TGTGCCAGCAAGGGACAGGGGGTGAACACCGGGGAGCTGTTTTTT.

The chain uses TRBV15 and TRBJ1-3; D possibly corresponds to TRBD1 (6 bases). Germline CDR1 LNHNV, CDR2 YYDKDF (reference sequence). V dropped 5 bases and J dropped 2 bases, with 13 bases sitting between them. The CDR3 runs 15 residues. CDR3 protein: CATSVDRQAGNTIYF. DNA of the CDR3: TGTGCCACCAGCGTCGATAGACAGGCTGGAAACACCATATATTTT.

The genes are TRBV27 and TRBJ2-7; a weak D match, TRBD2 (5 bases). Trimming took off 3 bases at V and 2 bases at J, with 11 bases between the two ends. The germline V gene encodes CDR1 MNHEY and CDR2 SMNVEV (reference sequence). The CDR3 spans 14 residues. For the CDR3, the DNA is TGTGCCAGCAGTTTCCGAGGGCAGACCTACGAGCAGTACTTC. This translates into CASSFRGQTYEQYF.

This clone appeared a single time. This chain joins TRBV10-3 and TRBJ1-1, with D hard to call. There are 13 residues in the CDR3. Germline V lookup: CDR1 ENHRY, CDR2 SYGVKD. Deletions cut 10 bases from V and 1 base from J, with 13 bases between. CDR3 amino acids: CATKSIPNTEAFF. The CDR3 nucleotides read TGTGCCACCAAATCAATCCCGAACACTGAAGCTTTCTTT.

The chain couples TRBV2 to TRBJ2-1, with 8 bases that match TRBD2. The V segment lost 5 bases and the J segment 6 bases; nucleotides outside the gene matches: 12. The CDR3 sequence is 16 residues long. The V gene's germline CDR1 is SNHLY and CDR2 FYNNEI. This CDR3 is CASSRLTGTRINEQFF. The CDR3 bases are TGTGCCAGCAGTCGGCTTACCGGGACTAGAATCAATGAGCAGTTCTTC. The complete variable domain, with remaining parts taken from reference TRBV2 and TRBJ2-1, reads EPEVTQTPSHQVTQMGQEVILRCVPISNHLYFYWYRQILGQKVEFLVSFYNNEISEKSEIFDDQFSVERPDGSNFTLKIRSTKLEDSAMYFCASSRLTGTRINEQFFGPGTRLTVL.

This chain links TRBV19 with TRBJ1-5; perhaps TRBD1 as D (6 bases). Trimming shortened V by 0 bases and J by 6 bases, and 18 bases separated the two germline ends. The CDR3 length is 17 residues. CDR1 and CDR2 (germline): LNHDA, SQIVND (reference sequence). As DNA, the CDR3 is TGTGCCAGTAGTATAGATCGCGGAACAGGGAAGAGTCAGCCCCAGCATTTT. Protein: CASSIDRGTGKSQPQHF. The full variable domain, with the rest looked up from reference TRBV19 and TRBJ1-5, is DGGITQSPKYLFRKEGQNVTLSCEQNLNHDAMYWYRQDPGQGLRLIYYSQIVNDFQKGDIAEGYSVSREKKESFPLTVTSAQKNPTAFYLCASSIDRGTGKSQPQHFGDGTRLSIL.

J is TRBJ2-7 and V is TRBV6-5, with 9 bases identical to TRBD1. V shed 5 bases and J 3 bases; nucleotides not matched to a gene: 8. Germline V gives CDR1 MNHEY, CDR2 SVGAGI. The CDR3 runs to 15 residues. The CDR3 loop reads CASSKTGGVHYEQYV. The CDR3 DNA is TGTGCCAGCAGTAAAACAGGGGGCGTTCACTACGAGCAGTACGTC.

J is TRBJ2-1 and V is TRBV5-1; 8 nucleotides line up with TRBD1. V was pared by 3 bases and J by 7 bases, with 6 bases of the junction left unmatched. The germline gives CDR1 SGHRS, CDR2 YFSETQ. This CDR3 is 14 amino acids long. CDR3 protein: CASSYQGARNEQFF. The DNA for the CDR3 is TGCGCCAGCAGCTACCAGGGGGCTCGGAATGAGCAGTTCTTC. Full variable domain (missing parts from reference TRBV5-1 and TRBJ2-1): KAGVTQTPRYLIKTRGQQVTLSCSPISGHRSVSWYQQTPGQGLQFLFEYFSETQRNKGNFPGRFSGRQFSNSRSEMNVSTLELGDSALYLCASSYQGARNEQFFGPGTRLTVL.